This TCR beta chain is from a study of blood T cell repertoires in COVID-19. In the study overall: Italy, Spain and the United States were the sources of the convalescent and acute COVID-19 samples.

Only in-frame clones appear in the TCRdb table, and some are missing; sequencing was by immunoSEQ multiplex PCR. The sample holds 150,000 to 180,000 clones; around 84% are singletons and the top ten take 7.3%. The CDR3 consists of 11 residues. V lost 2 bases and J lost 15, with 12 bases in between. Germline CDR1 is SGHDT and CDR2 is YYEEEE. In assigning cohorts, the study relied on participant-reported clinical history. This clone came up a few times. The genes are TRBV5-6 and TRBJ2-1; weak D call: TRBD1 (7 bases). The TCR sequence derives from a man between 45 and 60 years old who had recovered from COVID-19. Sample: PBMCs or T cells enriched from blood (not recorded which). The CDR3 here is CASSFGGGWFF. DNA for the CDR3: TGTGCCAGCAGCTTCGGAGGGGGCTGGTTCTTC.